This T cell receptor beta chain was observed in a study of blood T cell repertoires in COVID-19. Study information: Material from acute and convalescent COVID-19 was sourced from the United States, Italy and Spain. T cells, B-cell-depleted T cells, or PBMCs supplied cDNA or gDNA.

Trimming shortened V by 2 bases and J by 3 bases, and 14 bases separated the two germline ends. Germline V lookup: CDR1 MGHRA, CDR2 YSYEKL. CDR3 length equals 16 residues. Clones were sequenced by immunoSEQ multiplex PCR, and TCRdb holds only the in-frame ones, with some missing. The sample includes 200,000 to 300,000 clones, around 84% of them seen just once. This receptor was obtained from a woman in her seventies with active or convalescent COVID-19. What was sequenced was peripheral blood. The chain employs TRBV4-1 and TRBJ1-5; possibly TRBD1 for D (5 bases). CDR3 sequence reads: CASSQTGPGINQPQHF. Here the CDR3 DNA reads TGCGCCAGCAGCCAAACCGGGCCAGGGATCAATCAGCCCCAGCATTTT.